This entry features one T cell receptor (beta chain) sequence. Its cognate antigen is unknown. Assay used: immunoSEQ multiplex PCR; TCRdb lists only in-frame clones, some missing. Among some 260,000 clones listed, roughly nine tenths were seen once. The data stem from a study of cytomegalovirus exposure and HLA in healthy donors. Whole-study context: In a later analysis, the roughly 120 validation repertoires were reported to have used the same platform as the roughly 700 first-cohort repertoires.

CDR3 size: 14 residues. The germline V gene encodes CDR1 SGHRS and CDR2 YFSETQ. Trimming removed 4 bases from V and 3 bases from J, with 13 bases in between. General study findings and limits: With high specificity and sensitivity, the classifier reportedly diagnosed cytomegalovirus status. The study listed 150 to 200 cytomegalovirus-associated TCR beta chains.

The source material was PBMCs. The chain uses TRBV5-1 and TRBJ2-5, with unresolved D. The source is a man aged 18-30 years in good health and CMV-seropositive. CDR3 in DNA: TGCGCCAGCAGCCCATCCCGTTCCGAAGAGACCCAGTACTTC. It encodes CASSPSRSEETQYF.